This T cell receptor (beta chain) was observed in a study of CD8 T cells in Susac syndrome. The study sequenced TCR beta in blood CD8+ and CD4+ T cells. The study used treatment-naive patients who had stable or active relapsing-remitting disease as multiple sclerosis controls. The CDR3 extends over 15 amino acids. Trimming removed 4 bases from V and 7 bases from J; junction bases left unmatched: 11. Germline V gene data show CDR1 as SGHTA and CDR2 as FQGNSA. Reverse transcription of 0.5 to 1 ug RNA was performed with random hexamers. MiXCR was run by TCRdb on the immunoSEQ multiplex PCR reads, yielding one entry per CDR3 protein. The table lists about 210,000 distinct CDR3 sequences, nearly 97% of them singletons, with 0.085% to 0.095% in the top ten.

Sequencing was done on a sample of CD4+ T cells from PBMCs. The J gene is TRBJ1-2, the V gene TRBV7-2, with 8 bases matching TRBD1. The source of this sequence is a human donor with multiple sclerosis. CDR3 sequence reads: CASSSDQTGVGGYTF. In DNA form, the CDR3 reads TGTGCCAGCAGCTCAGACCAGACAGGGGTGGGTGGCTACACCTTC.